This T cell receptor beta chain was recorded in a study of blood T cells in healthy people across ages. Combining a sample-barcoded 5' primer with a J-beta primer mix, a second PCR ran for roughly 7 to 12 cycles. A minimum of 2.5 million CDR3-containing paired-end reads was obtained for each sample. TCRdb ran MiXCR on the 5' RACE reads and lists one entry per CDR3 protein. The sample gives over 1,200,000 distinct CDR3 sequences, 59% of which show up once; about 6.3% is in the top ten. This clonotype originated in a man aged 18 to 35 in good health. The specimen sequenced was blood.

CDR3: CASSWTGNGNEQYF. The CDR3, as DNA: TGTGCCAGCAGTTGGACAGGGAACGGCAACGAGCAGTACTTC. The gene calls are TRBV6-5 and TRBJ2-7, with 8 bases matching TRBD1. The germline V gene has CDR1 MNHEY and CDR2 SVGAGI. With V trimmed by 4 bases and J by 5 bases, 7 bases remained unmatched. The CDR3 sequence is 14 residues long.